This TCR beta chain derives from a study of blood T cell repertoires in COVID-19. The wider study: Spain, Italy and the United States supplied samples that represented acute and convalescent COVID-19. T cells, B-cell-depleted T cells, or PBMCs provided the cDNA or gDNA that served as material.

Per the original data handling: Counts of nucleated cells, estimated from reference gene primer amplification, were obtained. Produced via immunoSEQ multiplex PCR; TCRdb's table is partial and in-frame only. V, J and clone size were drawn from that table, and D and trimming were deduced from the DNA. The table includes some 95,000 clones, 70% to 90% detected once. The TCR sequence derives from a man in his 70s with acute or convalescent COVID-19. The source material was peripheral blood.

The CDR3 is CASSPDRVNGYTF. CDR3 coding DNA: TGCGCCAGCAGCCCCGACAGGGTCAATGGCTACACCTTC. The chain joins TRBV5-1 to TRBJ1-2, with 7 bases aligning to TRBD1. Germline trimming cut 4 bases from V and 6 bases from J; bases unmatched to any gene: 6. This CDR3 spans 13 amino acids. Germline V gene sequence: CDR1 SGHRS, CDR2 YFSETQ.